The 27 T cell receptor beta chains presented below share a single source sample, sequenced in a study of T-cell reconstitution after alpha-beta-depleted transplantation in children. As it was prepared, the TCRbeta library received unique molecular identifiers. TCRdb ran MiXCR on the PCR reads and lists one entry per CDR3 protein. The sample contains around 200,000 distinct CDR3 sequences, about 6.3% of which appear only once. Sequenced here: PBMCs from the stem cell graft donor, sampled from the stem cell graft. These receptors came from a human donor who donated a stem cell graft to a child with Wiskott-Aldrich syndrome.

The chain has TRBV12-3 or TRBV12-4 and TRBJ2-3; D gene unclear. V was shortened by 5 bases and J by 3 bases, with 15 bases between the two germline ends. CDR3 size: 15 residues. CDR3 in amino acids: CASSMNSVLTDTQYF. Here the CDR3 DNA reads TGTGCCAGCAGTATGAACAGCGTTTTGACAGATACGCAGTATTTT.

This clonotype was detected ten times or more. V gene TRBV6-1 combines with J gene TRBJ2-1; no clear D. Trimming pared 5 bases from V and 2 bases from J, leaving 16 bases between. Germline lookup yields CDR1 MNHNS and CDR2 SASEGT. This CDR3 has 16 residues. The CDR3 DNA reads TGTGCCAGCAGTCAAGATTACATGAGACCCTACAATGAGCAGTTCTTC. Its translation: CASSQDYMRPYNEQFF.

The chain carries TRBV20-1 and TRBJ2-7; D possibly matches TRBD1 or TRBD2 (7 bases each). V shed 4 bases and J shed 2 bases, with 21 bases lying between them. CDR3 length: 16 residues. Per germline, CDR1 DFQATT and CDR2 SNEGSKA (reference sequence). CDR3 sequence: CSAKEAGGEITYEQYF. The CDR3, as DNA: TGCAGTGCTAAAGAAGCAGGGGGGGAAATAACCTACGAGCAGTACTTC.

In this sample, this clonotype turned up many times. V gene TRBV11-2 combines with J gene TRBJ2-3; the D is unclear. The CDR3 totals 12 residues. Trimming removed 6 bases at V and 3 bases at J, with 7 bases between. The germline gives CDR1 SGHAT, CDR2 FQNNGV. For the CDR3, the DNA is TGTGCCAGCAGTCTCCCGACAGATACGCAGTATTTT. This sequence encodes CASSLPTDTQYF. Full variable domain (remainder filled in from reference TRBV11-2 and TRBJ2-3): EAGVAQSPRYKIIEKRQSVAFWCNPISGHATLYWYQQILGQGPKLLIQFQNNGVVDDSQLPKDRFSAERLKGVDSTLKIQPAKLEDSAVYLCASSLPTDTQYFGPGTRLTVL.

This clonotype was counted at least ten times. The gene calls are TRBV12-3 or TRBV12-4 and TRBJ2-1; 11 bases map to TRBD2. The V segment lost 1 base and the J segment 0 bases; nucleotides outside the gene matches: 8. This CDR3 is 19 amino acids long. The CDR3 sequence is CASSLGLAGGEGSYNEQFF. Written as DNA, the CDR3 is TGTGCCAGCAGTTTAGGGCTAGCGGGAGGTGAAGGCTCCTACAATGAGCAGTTCTTC.

The chain recombines TRBV11-2 with TRBJ1-2; possibly TRBD1 for D (6 bases). The length of the CDR3 is 13 residues. Trimming pared 5 bases from V and 2 bases from J, leaving 9 bases between. Germline CDR1 reads SGHAT; CDR2 reads FQNNGV. The chain's CDR3 is CASSRGGNYGYTF. The DNA for the CDR3 is TGTGCCAGCAGCCGGGGGGGCAACTATGGCTACACCTTC.

This clonotype appeared many times. This rearrangement joins TRBV20-1 to TRBJ1-6, with D unresolved. Germline assignment: CDR1 DFQATT and CDR2 SNEGSKA (reference sequence). Trimming shortened V by 6 bases and J by 15 bases, and 15 bases separated the two germline ends. This CDR3 region has 11 residues. CDR3: CSAGLREVLHF. DNA of the CDR3: TGCAGTGCAGGCCTTCGGGAAGTCCTCCACTTT.

This clonotype was seen repeatedly, ten times or more. The chain uses TRBV27 and TRBJ1-2, with D possibly being TRBD1 (6 bases). Germline V CDR1 and CDR2: MNHEY, SMNVEV (reference sequence). Between the trimmed V and J ends, which lost 0 bases and 8 bases, there was a span of 16 bases. This CDR3 has 15 residues. The CDR3 loop reads CASSLSQGWLSGYTF. In nucleotides, the CDR3 is TGTGCCAGCAGTTTATCCCAGGGGTGGTTGTCGGGCTACACCTTC.

For the CDR3, the DNA is TGTGCCTGGAGAACCGACAGGCCGTATGGCTACACCTTC. Translation: CAWRTDRPYGYTF. This sequence joins TRBV30 and TRBJ1-2; D might be TRBD1 (6 bases). The CDR3 is 13 amino acids. With 3 bases removed from V and 5 bases from J, the gap between germline ends came to 13 bases. Germline CDR1 is GTSNPN and CDR2 is SVGIG (reference sequence).

The chain employs TRBV4-1 and TRBJ2-3; possible D gene TRBD2, 5 bases. The CDR3 runs to 15 residues. V lost 0 bases and J lost 2, with 9 bases in between. The germline V gene has CDR1 MGHRA and CDR2 YSYEKL. The CDR3 DNA reads as TGCGCCAGCAGCCAAGATCCAGCGGCCACAGATACGCAGTATTTT. It yields the protein CASSQDPAATDTQYF.

This clonotype was counted at least ten times. The chain has TRBV5-5 and TRBJ1-6; D is unclear. V was cut by 4 bases and J by 3 bases, with 11 bases left in between. Germline V lookup: CDR1 SGHKS, CDR2 YYEKEE (reference sequence). This CDR3 region has 15 residues. The CDR3 region has the DNA TGTGCCAGCAGCCAAGAGGGAGTCTATAATTCACCCCTCCACTTT. The encoded protein is CASSQEGVYNSPLHF.

V gene TRBV14 combines with J gene TRBJ1-1; D unresolved. Germline assignment: CDR1 SGHDN and CDR2 FVKESK. This CDR3 is built from 11 residues. The germline V and J ends were trimmed by 10 bases and 5 bases, with 11 bases remaining between them. In nucleotides, the CDR3 is TGTGCCACCCGGGGTGGAACTGAAGCTTTCTTT. This translates into CATRGGTEAFF.

This clonotype was observed a handful of times. The J gene is TRBJ1-5, the V gene TRBV28; D perhaps matches TRBD1 (6 bases). CDR3 length equals 16 residues. Germline CDR1 is MDHEN and CDR2 is SYDVKM. The V end was cut by 4 bases, the J end by 4 bases, with 17 bases between. CDR3 bases: TGTGCCAGCAGTTCCCCCGGGGGCTTAGGGAATCAGCCCCAGCATTTT. Its protein is CASSSPGGLGNQPQHF.

This clonotype was counted many times. The rearrangement links TRBV9 to TRBJ2-7; 8 nucleotides agree with TRBD1. Trimming removed 4 bases from V and 4 bases from J; junction bases left unmatched: 4. Germline V CDR1 and CDR2: SGDLS, YYNGEE. The CDR3 sequence is 13 residues long. Here the CDR3 reads CASSTGQGYEQYF. DNA of the CDR3: TGTGCCAGCAGCACCGGACAGGGTTACGAGCAGTACTTC.

This clonotype was counted ten times or more. The rearrangement links TRBV5-1 to TRBJ1-1; D call uncertain. CDR1 and CDR2 (germline): SGHRS, YFSETQ. This CDR3 comprises 13 residues. Trimming shortened V by 2 bases and J by 1 base, and 6 bases separated the two germline ends. CDR3 coding DNA: TGCGCCAGCAGCTTAGACCCGAACACTGAAGCTTTCTTT. This gives the protein CASSLDPNTEAFF.

This clonotype was found many times. This sequence joins TRBV5-1 and TRBJ2-7; D might be TRBD1 or TRBD2, each matching 6 bases. Germline V gene lookup returns CDR1 SGHRS and CDR2 YFSETQ. V dropped 4 bases and J dropped 3 bases, with 11 bases sitting between them. This CDR3 is 13 amino acids long. DNA for the CDR3: TGCGCCAGCAGCCGACAGGAGGGCTACGAGCAGTACTTC. Translating gives CASSRQEGYEQYF. The whole variable domain, remainder taken from reference TRBV5-1 and TRBJ2-7, is KAGVTQTPRYLIKTRGQQVTLSCSPISGHRSVSWYQQTPGQGLQFLFEYFSETQRNKGNFPGRFSGRQFSNSRSEMNVSTLELGDSALYLCASSRQEGYEQYFGPGTRLTVT.

This clonotype was recorded at least ten times. The V and J genes are TRBV5-1 and TRBJ1-1; 8 nucleotides line up with TRBD1. CDR1 is SGHRS, CDR2 YFSETQ, per germline. The CDR3 has 15 residues. Losses at the gene ends were 4 bases for V and 3 bases for J; bases not matched to a gene: 8. Here the CDR3 reads CASSVSGGLDTEAFF. The CDR3 DNA reads as TGCGCCAGCAGCGTCTCAGGGGGCTTGGACACTGAAGCTTTCTTT. Complete variable domain (other parts from reference TRBV5-1 and TRBJ1-1): KAGVTQTPRYLIKTRGQQVTLSCSPISGHRSVSWYQQTPGQGLQFLFEYFSETQRNKGNFPGRFSGRQFSNSRSEMNVSTLELGDSALYLCASSVSGGLDTEAFFGQGTRLTVV.

As concerns this clonotype: A much larger clone lies one base from this, so it may be a read error. The gene calls are TRBV6-2 or TRBV6-3 and TRBJ2-1; the match to TRBD2 covers 11 bases. With V trimmed by 6 bases and J by 6 bases, 10 bases remained unmatched. The CDR3 sequence is 16 residues long. CDR1 MNHEY and CDR2 SVGEGT come from the germline V gene. CDR3 DNA: TGTGCCAGCAGACGATCGACTAGCGGGGTGATCAATGAGCAGTTCTTC. Translating it yields CASRRSTSGVINEQFF.

The rearrangement links TRBV27 to TRBJ2-7; D uncertain. This CDR3 region has 14 residues. Germline CDR1 is MNHEY and CDR2 is SMNVEV (reference sequence). V was trimmed by 4 bases and J by 0 bases, leaving 10 bases between them. CDR3 protein: CASSSTHYSYEQYF. DNA of the CDR3: TGTGCCAGCAGTTCAACTCATTACTCCTACGAGCAGTACTTC.

This chain uses TRBV2 with TRBJ2-3; TRBD1 agrees at 9 bases. Losses at the gene ends were 6 bases for V and 3 bases for J; bases not matched to a gene: 10. This CDR3 is built from 16 residues. Germline CDR1 is SNHLY and CDR2 is FYNNEI. The CDR3 loop reads CASSQTGGQGTDTQYF. CDR3 coding DNA: TGTGCCAGCAGCCAAACAGGGGGCCAGGGTACAGATACGCAGTATTTT.

For the CDR3, the DNA is TGTGCCAGCAGTGAAGTTCAAGCAGATACGCAGTATTTT. This translates into CASSEVQADTQYF. V and J are TRBV2 and TRBJ2-3; D ambiguous. The CDR3 contains 13 residues. CDR1 is SNHLY, CDR2 FYNNEI, per germline. V shed 1 base and J shed 4 bases, with 6 bases lying between them.

The chain couples TRBV5-6 to TRBJ1-5, with 7 bases that match TRBD1. The V segment lost 0 bases and the J segment 5 bases; nucleotides outside the gene matches: 5. Germline CDR1 SGHDT, CDR2 YYEEEE. The CDR3 spans 15 residues. The CDR3 sequence is CASSLDRGGDQPQHF. The CDR3 region has the DNA TGTGCCAGCAGCTTGGACAGGGGCGGCGATCAGCCCCAGCATTTT.

The V gene is TRBV30, the J gene TRBJ2-1; the match to TRBD2 covers 7 bases. This CDR3 is built from 18 residues. CDR1 and CDR2 (germline): GTSNPN, SVGIG (reference sequence). V lost 2 bases, J lost 8 bases, and 21 bases stayed unmatched. CDR3 in DNA: TGTGCCTGGAGTTCATACATCGGGGCGGGAGCTCTTCCCCATGAGCAGTTCTTC. As protein: CAWSSYIGAGALPHEQFF.

This clonotype was seen repeatedly, ten times or more. The chain combines TRBV12-3 or TRBV12-4 with TRBJ2-1; 8 bases map to TRBD2. The CDR3 spans 13 residues. Losses at the gene ends were 5 bases for V and 8 bases for J; bases not matched to a gene: 5. The CDR3 DNA reads as TGTGCCAGCAGTGTCGGGAGGGCCGATGAGCAGTTCTTC. It yields the protein CASSVGRADEQFF.

This clonotype was counted ten times or more. The chain couples TRBV12-3 or TRBV12-4 to TRBJ2-5, with a possible D match to TRBD2 (5 bases). The CDR3 is made up of 15 amino acids. Trimming removed 3 bases at V and 5 bases at J, with 16 bases between. For the CDR3, the DNA is TGTGCCAGCAGTTTCAGCGGCCAAACACTGGAGACCCAGTACTTC. Translated: CASSFSGQTLETQYF.

This clonotype has just a few counts. V is TRBV5-1 and J is TRBJ2-2, with D perhaps TRBD1 (6 bases). Germline V lookup: CDR1 SGHRS, CDR2 YFSETQ. The V and J ends lost 4 bases and 5 bases respectively, with 12 bases between them. The CDR3 has 14 amino acids. This chain's CDR3 is CASSQKRGTGELFF. Written as DNA, the CDR3 is TGCGCCAGCAGCCAAAAGAGGGGGACCGGGGAGCTGTTTTTT.

This CDR3 reads CASSAGLAETYEQYF. CDR3 nucleotide sequence: TGTGCCAGCAGCGCTGGACTAGCGGAAACCTACGAGCAGTACTTC. The V gene is TRBV11-2, the J gene TRBJ2-7, with TRBD2 identical over 10 bases. CDR3 length: 15 amino acids. The J segment lost 2 bases and the V segment lost 5 bases, leaving 6 bases of the junction unmatched. Germline V gene sequence: CDR1 SGHAT, CDR2 FQNNGV.